Listed below are T cell receptor beta chains from one sample, sequenced in a study of blood T cells in healthy people across ages. TCRdb passed the 5' RACE reads through MiXCR, listing each CDR3 protein once. Here the sample spans hundreds of thousands of distinct CDR3 sequences, 44% being singletons. The material sequenced was blood. Receptors were obtained from a man aged 55-75 years in good health. Both conserved end residues are part of each CDR3. A D gene is named only where the DNA matches it firmly. Some rows have no size entry. The others give once, few or many, or a class for an expanded clone.

abundance: few; j_gene: TRBJ2-1; v_gene: TRBV6-2/TRBV6-3; d_gene: TRBD2; CDR3nt: TGTGCCAGCAGTTACTCGATAGGTAGCGGGCGCTCCTACAATGAGCAGTTCTTC; CDR3aa: CASSYSIGSGRSYNEQFF
abundance: -; j_gene: TRBJ1-2; v_gene: TRBV7-3; d_gene: TRBD1; CDR3nt: TGTGCCAGCAGCCCGCAGGGGGATTACTATGGCTACACCTTC; CDR3aa: CASSPQGDYYGYTF
abundance: few; j_gene: TRBJ1-5; v_gene: TRBV4-1; d_gene: -; CDR3nt: TGCGCCAGCAGCCCTTTGGGGGATTTACTCAATCAGCCCCAGCATTTT; CDR3aa: CASSPLGDLLNQPQHF
abundance: few; j_gene: TRBJ1-4; v_gene: TRBV6-5; d_gene: TRBD1; CDR3nt: TGTGCCAGCAGTTACACGGGACAGGGGGCTGGAAAACTGTTTTTT; CDR3aa: CASSYTGQGAGKLFF
abundance: -; j_gene: TRBJ1-2; v_gene: TRBV2; d_gene: TRBD1; CDR3nt: TGTGCCAGCAGTGCCGGACAGGGCGGGGACTATGGCTACACCTTC; CDR3aa: CASSAGQGGDYGYTF
abundance: -; j_gene: TRBJ2-6; v_gene: TRBV7-9; d_gene: -; CDR3nt: TGTGCCAGCAGCTTATCCCCCGGGGGGGCCAACGTCCTGACTTTC; CDR3aa: CASSLSPGGANVLTF
abundance: few; j_gene: TRBJ2-3; v_gene: TRBV4-1; d_gene: -; CDR3nt: TGCGCCAGCAGCCAAGATGGGAGTCGCTCCGATACGCAGTATTTT; CDR3aa: CASSQDGSRSDTQYF
abundance: -; j_gene: TRBJ2-1; v_gene: TRBV20-1; d_gene: TRBD2; CDR3nt: TGCAGTGCTACTTCGGTCGGGACTAGCTCCTACAATGAGCAGTTCTTC; CDR3aa: CSATSVGTSSYNEQFF
abundance: few; j_gene: TRBJ2-3; v_gene: TRBV20-1; d_gene: TRBD2; CDR3nt: TGCAGTGCGCAACTAGCGACCGACGGAACAGATACGCAGTATTTT; CDR3aa: CSAQLATDGTDTQYF
abundance: -; j_gene: TRBJ2-7; v_gene: TRBV7-2; d_gene: TRBD2; CDR3nt: TGTGCCAGCAGCAAGATAGCGGGGGGCTTATCCTACGAGCAGTACTTC; CDR3aa: CASSKIAGGLSYEQYF
abundance: -; j_gene: TRBJ2-1; v_gene: TRBV5-1; d_gene: TRBD1; CDR3nt: TGCGCCAGCAGCTTTGGGACAGTCACCTACAATGAGCAGTTCTTC; CDR3aa: CASSFGTVTYNEQFF
abundance: many; j_gene: TRBJ2-1; v_gene: TRBV7-9; d_gene: TRBD2; CDR3nt: TGTGCCAGCAGCTCCCTCGGACTAGCGGGGGTTAGCTCCTACAATGAGCAGTTCTTC; CDR3aa: CASSSLGLAGVSSYNEQFF
abundance: few; j_gene: TRBJ2-7; v_gene: TRBV7-8; d_gene: -; CDR3nt: TGTGCCAGCAGCTTAGATCGGCAGACCTACGAGCAGTACTTC; CDR3aa: CASSLDRQTYEQYF
abundance: -; j_gene: TRBJ2-7; v_gene: TRBV5-1; d_gene: -; CDR3nt: TGCGCCAGCGGCTGGGACGCCGGAATCTACGAGCAGTACTTC; CDR3aa: CASGWDAGIYEQYF
abundance: -; j_gene: TRBJ2-7; v_gene: TRBV21-1; d_gene: -; CDR3nt: TGTGCCAGCAGCAAAGTTTGCAGGGCCTACGAGCAGTACTTC; CDR3aa: CASSKVCRAYEQYF
abundance: -; j_gene: TRBJ2-3; v_gene: TRBV7-2; d_gene: TRBD2; CDR3nt: TGTGCCAGCAGCTCACGCGGACTAGCGGGGGGGCGAGATACGCAGTATTTT; CDR3aa: CASSSRGLAGGRDTQYF
abundance: -; j_gene: TRBJ2-5; v_gene: TRBV7-2; d_gene: -; CDR3nt: TGTGCCAGCAGCTTAGGTATCCTGGAGACCCAGTACTTC; CDR3aa: CASSLGILETQYF
abundance: -; j_gene: TRBJ2-2; v_gene: TRBV29-1; d_gene: -; CDR3nt: TGCAGCGTTCAAGGGAGCGAGACCGGGGAGCTGTTTTTT; CDR3aa: CSVQGSETGELFF
abundance: -; j_gene: TRBJ2-2; v_gene: TRBV5-1; d_gene: -; CDR3nt: TGCGCCAGCAGCTTAGCCAGGGGTGCCGGGGAGCTGTTTTTT; CDR3aa: CASSLARGAGELFF
abundance: -; j_gene: TRBJ1-2; v_gene: TRBV7-3; d_gene: -; CDR3nt: TGTGCCGGCAGCTTAAGGGGCGGGGGGTCCCAGGATGGCTACACCTTC; CDR3aa: CAGSLRGGGSQDGYTF